A selection of T cell receptor beta chains follows, all from one sample in a study of cytomegalovirus exposure and HLA in healthy donors. Sequencing was performed with immunoSEQ multiplex PCR; in TCRdb, only in-frame clones are kept and a portion is missing. The sample holds some 200,000 clones, roughly 85% seen once. The sample taken for sequencing was PBMCs. The receptors originated from a man aged 18-30 years in good health and CMV-seronegative. Each CDR3 is given with its conserved first and last residue. Size is omitted from some rows. Given values are once, few, many or a class for expanded clones.

J gene,clone size,V gene,CDR3 protein
TRBJ2-2,-,TRBV2,CASSEAPGLALNTGELFF
TRBJ2-1,once,TRBV7-9,CASSLDSGLAGVNEQFF
TRBJ1-1,few,TRBV29-1,CSVYSVTEAFF
TRBJ2-5,few,TRBV9,CASSSGGQGTETQYF
TRBJ2-3,once,TRBV9,CASSKDRADTQYF
TRBJ1-5,-,TRBV19,CASSIEVSYQPQHF
TRBJ2-1,-,TRBV7-6,CASSFTSGSYNEQFF
TRBJ1-1,-,TRBV29-1,CSALRGGEYTEAFF
TRBJ2-1,-,TRBV29-1,CSVNGLAGGSSYNEQFF
TRBJ2-3,-,TRBV7-2,CASSQGSTGTDTQYF
TRBJ2-1,-,TRBV7-3,CASSPGLAGNEQFF
TRBJ2-5,-,TRBV13,CASSSALQGAGETQYF
TRBJ2-2,-,TRBV7-3,CASSLTTGTGELFF
TRBJ1-1,-,TRBV7-9,CASSPQENTEAFF
TRBJ2-3,-,TRBV7-8,CASSFRTSISNTQYF
TRBJ1-1,-,TRBV28,CASSLYTGEAFF
-,-,TRBV4-3,CASSQRTGAAEQYF
TRBJ2-7,-,TRBV2,CASRVGGRAGEQYF
TRBJ2-2,-,TRBV19,CASSIGLGELFF
TRBJ2-1,once,TRBV2,CASSDRTGVTSEQFF
TRBJ1-5,-,TRBV10-3,CATRTIDSNQPQHF
TRBJ1-1,-,TRBV28,CASEQGAMNTEAFF
TRBJ2-2,-,TRBV14,CASSQAGTGWTGELFF
TRBJ1-1,once,TRBV5-1,CASSRDGTDNTEAFF
TRBJ2-6,few,TRBV18,CASSPRASLLSGANVLTF
TRBJ2-2,-,TRBV4-3,CASSQIRGGGSGELFF
TRBJ2-3,-,TRBV28,CAHRTGKTDTQYF
-,-,TRBV28,CASSPSSTGGNYEQYF